The 8 T cell receptor beta chains below were found in one sample sequenced in a study of cytomegalovirus exposure and HLA in healthy donors. Primers: 60 Vbeta forward and 13 Jbeta reverse. The table came from immunoSEQ multiplex PCR; TCRdb's copy has only in-frame clones and leaves some out. Here the sample spans tens of thousands of clones, 7.6% being singletons. Sequenced material: PBMCs. Receptors were obtained from a man between 50 and 59 years old in good health and CMV-seronegative.

J is TRBJ2-6 and V is TRBV19, with 11 bases identical to TRBD1. V shed 4 bases and J 2 bases; nucleotides not matched to a gene: 1. Germline CDR1 is LNHDA and CDR2 is SQIVND (reference sequence). CDR3 length equals 16 residues. The chain's CDR3 is CASSTDRGPGANVLTF. The CDR3 DNA reads as TGTGCCAGTAGTACGGACAGGGGGCCTGGGGCCAACGTCCTGACTTTC.

The chain uses TRBV6-4 and TRBJ2-1, with D possibly being TRBD2 (6 bases). Germline CDR1 reads MRHNA; CDR2 reads SNTAGT. The CDR3 has 13 residues. V lost 5 bases to trimming and J lost 7 bases, with 12 bases between them. The CDR3 sequence: CASSPQAGNEQFF. CDR3 DNA sequence: TGTGCCAGCAGTCCTCAGGCGGGGAATGAGCAGTTCTTC.

The chain uses TRBV6-5 and TRBJ1-4; D perhaps matches TRBD1 (5 bases). The germline V and J ends were trimmed by 10 bases and 4 bases, with 13 bases remaining between them. The length of the CDR3 is 13 residues. Germline V gene lookup returns CDR1 MNHEY and CDR2 SVGAGI. CDR3 DNA: TGTGCCACCCACGGGACTCATAATGAAAAACTGTTTTTT. Encoded protein: CATHGTHNEKLFF.

V and J are TRBV11-2 and TRBJ2-2; 13 nucleotides match TRBD2. V trimming: 1 base; J trimming: 5 bases; junction bases outside the gene matches: 1. The CDR3 has 16 amino acids. Per germline, CDR1 SGHAT and CDR2 FQNNGV. CDR3 in DNA: TGTGCCAGCAGCTTAGGACTAGCGGGAGGTACCGGGGAGCTGTTTTTT. Its translation is CASSLGLAGGTGELFF.

In its sample, this clone was seen a few times. The genes are TRBV7-3 and TRBJ1-2; D is undetermined. CDR3 size: 15 residues. Trimming removed 2 bases from V and 4 bases from J, with 14 bases in between. Germline V gene sequence: CDR1 SGHTA, CDR2 FQGTGA. The CDR3 sequence: CASSLHSGGSYGYTF. The CDR3 DNA is TGTGCCAGCAGCTTACATTCTGGCGGATCCTATGGCTACACCTTC.

The V and J genes are TRBV27 and TRBJ2-7; 9 nucleotides agree with TRBD1. After removal of 5 bases from V and 2 bases from J, the junction contained 4 bases not matched to a gene. The CDR3 covers 14 residues. Germline V lookup: CDR1 MNHEY, CDR2 SMNVEV (reference sequence). CDR3 protein: CASSRGQGAYEQYF. The CDR3 coding sequence is TGTGCCAGCAGTCGGGGACAGGGAGCCTACGAGCAGTACTTC.

This clone was seen a few times. The chain recombines TRBV7-8 with TRBJ1-1; 7 bases are shared with TRBD1. The CDR3 totals 14 residues. V lost 4 bases and J lost 5; bases outside the gene matches: 7. In germline, CDR1 is SGHVS, CDR2 FQNEAQ. CDR3 loop: CASSSYQQGTEAFF. In nucleotides, the CDR3 is TGTGCCAGCAGCTCATATCAACAGGGGACTGAAGCTTTCTTT. Full variable domain (rest looked up from reference TRBV7-8 and TRBJ1-1): GAGVSQSPRYKVAKRGQDVALRCDPISGHVSLFWYQQALGQGPEFLTYFQNEAQLDKSGLPSDRFFAERPEGSVSTLKIQRTQQEDSAVYLCASSSYQQGTEAFFGQGTRLTVV.

The J gene is TRBJ2-1, the V gene TRBV14; 9 bases map to TRBD2. In germline, CDR1 is SGHDN, CDR2 FVKESK. This CDR3 region has 16 residues. With 1 base clipped from V and 11 bases from J, the junction kept 12 bases outside the gene matches. CDR3 coding DNA: TGTGCCAGCAGCCAAGGGGGGACTAGCAGCGAAGGCAAGCAGTTCTTC. As protein: CASSQGGTSSEGKQFF.